This is a list of T cell receptor beta chains from one sample in a study of T cell responses to AZD1222 COVID-19 vaccine. Assay: immunoSEQ multiplex PCR; the TCRdb copy retains only in-frame clones and omits some. The repertoire holds roughly 86,000 clones, with approximately 92% as singletons. Sample: peripheral blood, taken on day 0 of AZD1222 vaccination. The receptors here all came from an adult in good health. Both conserved end residues are part of each CDR3. Each record gives: D gene, V gene, J gene, CDR3 protein. A D gene is named only where the DNA matches it firmly.

>TRBD2|TRBV4-1|TRBJ2-5
CASSQVLTSGSMWETQYF
>NA|TRBV28|TRBJ1-1
CASSPQSLNTEAFF
>TRBD1|TRBV5-6|TRBJ1-3
CASSPRRDRSSGNTIYF
>TRBD1|TRBV2|TRBJ2-7
CASKGGQGEYEQYF
>TRBD1|TRBV10-3|TRBJ1-5
CAIKSWRVQGRSNQPQHF
>TRBD1|TRBV19|TRBJ2-4
CASTRQGAKNIQYF
>NA|TRBV6-2/TRBV6-3|TRBJ1-3
CASSYSREGNTIYF
>TRBD1|TRBV6-2/TRBV6-3|TRBJ2-7
CASSYGTGGSYEQYF
>NA|TRBV28|TRBJ1-5
CASSLSQGTLFHQPQHF
>NA|TRBV4-2|TRBJ2-1
CASSQDVVADVSAEQFF
>TRBD2|TRBV9|TRBJ2-1
CASSAQLAASYNEQFF
>NA|TRBV7-9|TRBJ2-2
CAPGSPRTGELFF
>NA|TRBV18|TRBJ2-5
CASSPGVQETQYF
>TRBD2|TRBV7-2|TRBJ2-3
CASSLARESDTQYF
>NA|TRBV5-7|TRBJ2-7
CASSFRTIYEQYF
>TRBD1|TRBV28|TRBJ1-5
CASSADTGDSQPQHF
>NA|TRBV5-5|TRBJ1-1
CASSLGQMNTEAFF
>NA|TRBV20-1|TRBJ1-2
CSASKGGYGYTF
>NA|TRBV11-2|TRBJ1-2
CASSPGPFNYGYTF
>NA|TRBV20-1|TRBJ2-7
CSAARSYEQYF
>TRBD1|TRBV11-1|TRBJ1-1
CASSYRGTVDTEAFF
>NA|TRBV4-3|TRBJ2-1
CASSPTPGYEQFF
>TRBD1|TRBV7-3|TRBJ1-1
CASSWTGGEKTEAFF
>NA|TRBV5-5|TRBJ2-6
CASSPSGLGANVLTF
>NA|TRBV15|TRBJ1-3
CATSSRLTPTSGNTIYF
>NA|TRBV27|TRBJ2-7
CASSLSGREQYF
>NA|TRBV20-1|TRBJ2-3
CSAPRGDTQYF
>TRBD1|TRBV7-2|TRBJ1-4
CASSLQGARTNEKLFF